This TCR beta chain came from a study of cytomegalovirus exposure and HLA in healthy donors. The PCR ran on 60 Vbeta and 13 Jbeta primers. Clones were sequenced by immunoSEQ multiplex PCR, and TCRdb holds only the in-frame ones, with some missing. In total, the table holds 70,000 to 80,000 clones. Study-level results: The classifier reportedly diagnosed cytomegalovirus status with high specificity and sensitivity.

The CDR3 sequence is 16 residues long. Germline values: CDR1 SGDLS, CDR2 YYNGEE. V dropped 3 bases and J dropped 3; count of bases not matched to a gene: 7. A remark on this clone: Its antigen is undetermined.

The sequence derives from a man aged 40-50 years in good health and CMV-seronegative. Sequencing used PBMCs. This chain uses TRBV9 with TRBJ1-2; 11 bases are a match to TRBD1. CDR3 protein: CASSARDRGIHYGYTF. The CDR3, as DNA: TGTGCCAGCAGCGCTAGGGACAGGGGGATTCACTATGGCTACACCTTC.